The 11 T cell receptor beta chains below all came from one sample that was sequenced in a study of cytomegalovirus exposure and HLA in healthy donors. It was with 60 Vbeta and 13 Jbeta primers that the PCR ran. TCRdb's table, derived via immunoSEQ multiplex PCR, lists solely in-frame clones and lacks some. The sample has 150,000 to 200,000 clones; about four fifths are singletons. Source material: PBMCs. These receptors all stem from a man aged 18 to 29 in good health and CMV-seronegative.

CDR3 sequence (DNA): TGTGCCAGCAGTAGAGACGGACAGGGGAGGGAGACCCAGTACTTC. Its translation: CASSRDGQGRETQYF. The chain joins TRBV2 to TRBJ2-5, with TRBD1 identical over 9 bases. Germline V gene data show CDR1 as SNHLY and CDR2 as FYNNEI. J lost 5 bases, V lost 5 bases, and 9 bases had no gene match. The CDR3 is 15 residues long. Full variable domain (outside the CDR3, taken from reference TRBV2 and TRBJ2-5): EPEVTQTPSHQVTQMGQEVILRCVPISNHLYFYWYRQILGQKVEFLVSFYNNEISEKSEIFDDQFSVERPDGSNFTLKIRSTKLEDSAMYFCASSRDGQGRETQYFGPGTRLLVL.

This chain connects TRBV5-1 to TRBJ2-7; possibly TRBD2 for D (6 bases). V shed 3 bases and J shed 9 bases, with 13 bases lying between them. The germline CDR1 and CDR2 sequences are SGHRS and YFSETQ. This CDR3 has 12 amino acids. DNA of the CDR3: TGCGCCAGCAGCTCGGAGGGCATCGGGCAGTACTTC. Its translation is CASSSEGIGQYF.

The CDR3 DNA sequence: TGTGCCAGCAGCCGGGACAGGGGGTCGTACAATGAGCAGTTCTTC. Its translation is CASSRDRGSYNEQFF. This rearrangement joins TRBV7-9 to TRBJ2-1, with 11 bases identical to TRBD1. This CDR3 has 15 amino acids. CDR1 is SEHNR and CDR2 is FQNEAQ in the germline V gene (reference sequence). V was pared by 5 bases and J by 4 bases, with 4 bases of the junction left unmatched. Looking up the rest from reference TRBV7-9 and TRBJ2-1 gives the full variable domain: DTGVSQNPRHKITKRGQNVTFRCDPISEHNRLYWYRQTLGQGPEFLTYFQNEAQLEKSRLLSDRFSAERPKGSFSTLEIQRTEQGDSAMYLCASSRDRGSYNEQFFGPGTRLTVL.

This clone was detected once. The chain carries TRBV9 and TRBJ1-6; D uncertain. Germline V gene data show CDR1 as SGDLS and CDR2 as YYNGEE. The CDR3 contains 14 residues. V lost 0 bases and J 8 bases, leaving 9 bases between the germline ends. Here the CDR3 reads CASSVEVEDSPLHF. As DNA, the CDR3 is TGTGCCAGCAGCGTAGAAGTAGAGGATTCACCCCTCCACTTT. The variable domain in full, completed from reference TRBV9 and TRBJ1-6, reads DSGVTQTPKHLITATGQRVTLRCSPRSGDLSVYWYQQSLDQGLQFLIQYYNGEERAKGNILERFSAQQFPDLHSELNLSSLELGDSALYFCASSVEVEDSPLHFGNGTRLTVT.

V and J are TRBV7-2 and TRBJ2-1; weak D call: TRBD1 (6 bases). The CDR3 loop spans 15 amino acids. V was pared by 1 base and J by 7 bases, with 14 bases between. Germline V lookup: CDR1 SGHTA, CDR2 FQGNSA. The CDR3: CASSLVGTHPNEQFF. In DNA, the CDR3 is TGTGCCAGCAGCTTAGTGGGGACACACCCGAATGAGCAGTTCTTC.

The J gene is TRBJ2-1, the V gene TRBV27; D call uncertain. Trimming removed 1 base at V and 5 bases at J, with 6 bases between. Germline loops: CDR1 MNHEY, CDR2 SMNVEV (reference sequence). The CDR3 consists of 13 residues. The chain's CDR3 is CASSLYRDNEQFF. The CDR3 bases are TGTGCCAGCAGTTTATATCGTGACAATGAGCAGTTCTTC.

The chain employs TRBV30 and TRBJ2-1; D is undetermined. V was cut by 3 bases and J by 3 bases, with 24 bases left in between. Germline loops: CDR1 GTSNPN, CDR2 SVGIG (reference sequence). The CDR3 has 18 residues. CDR3 protein: CAWRLRRTGALDYNEQFF. The CDR3 DNA reads TGTGCCTGGAGGTTAAGAAGAACTGGAGCCTTGGACTACAATGAGCAGTTCTTC.

V usage is TRBV7-8 and J usage is TRBJ1-1, with 10 bases matching TRBD1. J lost 7 bases, V lost 8 bases, and 7 bases had no gene match. Germline CDR1 reads SGHVS; CDR2 reads FQNEAQ. CDR3 size: 13 residues. In nucleotides, the CDR3 is TGTGCCAGCCGAGACAGGGGGCGGATTGAAGCTTTCTTT. The encoded protein is CASRDRGRIEAFF.

The chain uses TRBV7-9 and TRBJ2-7; perhaps TRBD2 as D (5 bases). CDR3 size: 13 residues. Germline V gene data show CDR1 as SEHNR and CDR2 as FQNEAQ (reference sequence). Trimming removed 5 bases at V and 6 bases at J, with 14 bases between. The CDR3, as DNA: TGTGCCAGCAGCCTCGACGGGAACAGCGAGCAGTACTTC. This codes for CASSLDGNSEQYF.

The CDR3 DNA follows: TGTGCCAGCAGTTTACGGGCCGGGGAGCTGTTTTTT. It encodes CASSLRAGELFF. The chain employs TRBV27 and TRBJ2-2; D is ambiguous. The CDR3 is made up of 12 amino acids. Trimming shortened V by 2 bases and J by 6 bases, and 4 bases separated the two germline ends. The germline CDR1 and CDR2 sequences are MNHEY and SMNVEV (reference sequence).

The rearrangement links TRBV30 to TRBJ2-5; D remains unclear. The CDR3 totals 13 residues. Trimming removed 0 bases at V and 5 bases at J, with 10 bases between. The germline V gene has CDR1 GTSNPN and CDR2 SVGIG (reference sequence). Here the CDR3 reads CAWSVVTGETQYF. The DNA of the CDR3 is TGTGCCTGGAGTGTGGTGACCGGGGAGACCCAGTACTTC.